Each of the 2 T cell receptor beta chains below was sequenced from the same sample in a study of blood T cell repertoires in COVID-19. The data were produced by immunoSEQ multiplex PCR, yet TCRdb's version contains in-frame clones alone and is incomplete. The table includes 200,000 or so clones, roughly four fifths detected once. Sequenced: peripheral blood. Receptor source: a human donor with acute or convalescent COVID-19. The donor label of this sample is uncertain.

DNA of the CDR3: TGTGCCAGCAGCGGCACAGGGAGCTCCTACAATGAGCAGTTCTTC. Amino acid sequence: CASSGTGSSYNEQFF. This chain uses TRBV9 with TRBJ2-1, with D possibly matching TRBD1 (6 bases). Germline loops: CDR1 SGDLS, CDR2 YYNGEE. The CDR3 sequence is 15 residues long. V was pared by 3 bases and J by 0 bases, with 10 bases between.

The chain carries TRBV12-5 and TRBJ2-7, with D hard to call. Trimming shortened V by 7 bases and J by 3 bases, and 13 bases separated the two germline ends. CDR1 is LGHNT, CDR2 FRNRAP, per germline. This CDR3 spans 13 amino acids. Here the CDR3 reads CASAVQNNYEQYF. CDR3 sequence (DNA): TGTGCTAGTGCCGTCCAGAACAACTACGAGCAGTACTTC.